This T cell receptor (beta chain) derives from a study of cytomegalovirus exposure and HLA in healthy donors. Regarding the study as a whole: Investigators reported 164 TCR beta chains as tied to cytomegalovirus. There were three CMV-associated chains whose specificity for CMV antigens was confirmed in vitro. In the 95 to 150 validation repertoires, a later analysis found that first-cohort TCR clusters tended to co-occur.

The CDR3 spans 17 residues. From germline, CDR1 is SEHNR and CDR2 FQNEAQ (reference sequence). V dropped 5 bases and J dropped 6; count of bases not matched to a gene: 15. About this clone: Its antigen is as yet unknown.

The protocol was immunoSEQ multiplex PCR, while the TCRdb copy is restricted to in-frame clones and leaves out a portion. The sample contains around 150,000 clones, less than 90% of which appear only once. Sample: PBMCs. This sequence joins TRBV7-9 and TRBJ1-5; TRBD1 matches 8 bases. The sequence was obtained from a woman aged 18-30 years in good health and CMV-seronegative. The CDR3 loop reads CASSHDRGPTLVQPQHF. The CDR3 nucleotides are TGTGCCAGCAGCCACGACAGGGGACCCACATTGGTTCAGCCCCAGCATTTT.